Each of the 32 T cell receptor beta chains below was sequenced from the same sample in a study of T cells after yellow fever vaccination. Each CDR3 protein is one row after TCRdb ran MiXCR on the 5' RACE reads. The sample lists about 220,000 distinct CDR3 sequences; around 6.7% were seen once. The starting material was CD4+ T cells sorted from PBMCs, obtained on the day of the yellow fever booster vaccination. All receptors come from a man aged 25-40 years who received the YFV17D yellow fever vaccine.

The sample holds many counts of this clonotype. The chain couples TRBV7-9 to TRBJ2-3; TRBD2 aligns across 10 bases. Germline V lookup: CDR1 SEHNR, CDR2 FQNEAQ (reference sequence). The trim removed 3 bases at V and 4 bases at J, leaving 7 bases unmatched. CDR3 length equals 16 residues. CDR3 bases: TGTGCCAGCAGCTTCGGGCTAGCGGGAGTCTCAGATACGCAGTATTTT. It yields the protein CASSFGLAGVSDTQYF.

The gene calls are TRBV6-1 and TRBJ2-2, with TRBD2 matching 13 bases. The J segment lost 4 bases and the V segment lost 6 bases, leaving 5 bases of the junction unmatched. Germline loops: CDR1 MNHNS, CDR2 SASEGT. The CDR3 consists of 16 residues. DNA for the CDR3: TGTGCCAGCAGCCTGACTAGCGGGAGGATCACCGGGGAGCTGTTTTTT. Translated, it gives CASSLTSGRITGELFF.

This clonotype was seen a handful of times. The chain combines TRBV29-1 with TRBJ2-5; TRBD2 might be the D (6 bases). This CDR3 is 13 amino acids long. The germline V gene has CDR1 SQVTM and CDR2 ANQGSEA. V was shortened by 5 bases and J by 3 bases, with 13 bases between the two germline ends. The CDR3 nucleotides are TGCAGCGTTAAGGAGGGGAGTAAAGAGACCCAGTACTTC. Encoded protein: CSVKEGSKETQYF.

In its sample, this clonotype was seen many times. The J gene is TRBJ2-6, the V gene TRBV20-1; 8 nucleotides agree with TRBD1. Trimming at V came to 5 bases and at J to 4 bases, leaving 4 bases not matched to a gene. CDR1 is DFQATT and CDR2 is SNEGSKA in the germline V gene (reference sequence). The CDR3 loop spans 14 amino acids. CDR3 sequence reads: CSARTGSGANVLTF. CDR3 DNA: TGCAGTGCTCGGACAGGGTCCGGGGCCAACGTCCTGACTTTC.

This clonotype was picked up many times. J is TRBJ2-1 and V is TRBV7-9; 8 bases agree with TRBD2. The CDR3 loop spans 14 amino acids. The V segment lost 5 bases and the J segment 2 bases; nucleotides outside the gene matches: 2. Germline-derived CDR1 and CDR2 are SEHNR and FQNEAQ (reference sequence). CDR3 loop: CASSLSGTYNEQFF. The DNA of the CDR3 is TGTGCCAGCAGCCTTAGCGGGACCTACAATGAGCAGTTCTTC.

This clonotype was seen a handful of times. The chain uses TRBV6-2 or TRBV6-3 and TRBJ2-1; no definite D call. Trimming removed 7 bases from V and 3 bases from J, with 13 bases in between. Germline V gene data show CDR1 as MNHEY and CDR2 as SVGEGT. The CDR3 covers 14 residues. The CDR3 reads CASTVSGFYNEQFF. In DNA form, the CDR3 reads TGTGCCAGCACGGTGTCTGGCTTCTACAATGAGCAGTTCTTC.

Comment on this clonotype: The CDR3 ends on some other residue instead of the conserved phenylalanine or tryptophan, so this is likely a read error. The chain employs TRBV18 and TRBJ1-2; TRBD1 matches 8 bases. The V and J ends lost 3 bases and 6 bases, in that order; junction bases with no gene match: 15. Looked up from germline, CDR1 is KGHSH and CDR2 is LQKENI. This CDR3 has 17 amino acids. CDR3 nucleotide sequence: TGTGCCAGCTCACCGTACATGAGTACAGGGGGAGAAAATGGCTACACCTAC. Translation: CASSPYMSTGGENGYTY.

This clonotype was seen more than once but under ten times. The chain joins TRBV5-5 to TRBJ2-1, with TRBD1 matching over 7 bases. Per the germline V gene, CDR1 is SGHKS and CDR2 is YYEKEE (reference sequence). This CDR3 region has 17 residues. Trimming at V came to 3 bases and at J to 0 bases, leaving 9 bases not matched to a gene. The CDR3 DNA reads as TGTGCCAGCAGCTCCTTACCGGGACAGAGCTCCTACAATGAGCAGTTCTTC. Its translation: CASSSLPGQSSYNEQFF.

The rearrangement uses TRBV10-3 and TRBJ2-1, with a weak D call TRBD1 (6 bases). Germline V gives CDR1 ENHRY, CDR2 SYGVKD. V dropped 6 bases and J dropped 0 bases, with 12 bases sitting between them. This CDR3 contains 15 residues. The CDR3 spells CAISDTGTSYNEQFF. The CDR3 coding sequence is TGTGCCATCAGCGACACAGGGACCTCCTACAATGAGCAGTTCTTC.

The gene calls are TRBV20-1 and TRBJ2-2; D is unclear. The CDR3 is 13 amino acids. CDR1 and CDR2 (germline): DFQATT, SNEGSKA (reference sequence). Trimming shortened V by 8 bases and J by 6 bases, and 16 bases separated the two germline ends. CDR3 sequence (DNA): TGCAGTCCCAACGGCCCGGTGTCCGGGGAGCTGTTTTTT. Encoded protein: CSPNGPVSGELFF.

This clonotype was picked up a small number of times. The rearrangement joins TRBV5-1 to TRBJ1-4, with 9 bases lining up with TRBD1. The trim removed 4 bases at V and 8 bases at J, leaving 15 bases unmatched. The CDR3 runs 17 residues. Per germline, CDR1 SGHRS and CDR2 YFSETQ. This CDR3 reads CASSLQGAQSLGEKLFF. Here the CDR3 DNA reads TGCGCCAGCAGCCTACAGGGGGCGCAAAGCTTGGGAGAAAAACTGTTTTTT.

This clonotype was observed at least ten times. The chain links TRBV6-2 or TRBV6-3 to TRBJ2-7; D gene ambiguous. Per germline, CDR1 MNHEY and CDR2 SVGEGT. The CDR3 sequence is 15 residues long. V was shortened by 8 bases and J by 6 bases, with 23 bases between the two germline ends. The CDR3 loop reads CASAKRGRGYTEQYF. The CDR3 DNA reads TGTGCCAGCGCAAAAAGAGGACGCGGATATACCGAGCAGTACTTC.

This clonotype turned up a few times. V gene TRBV10-3 combines with J gene TRBJ2-1, with 7 bases that match TRBD2. Trimming at V came to 2 bases and at J to 6 bases, leaving 10 bases not matched to a gene. The CDR3 is 16 amino acids. Germline V CDR1 and CDR2: ENHRY, SYGVKD. The CDR3 DNA reads as TGTGCCATCAGTGAGAATGGTGGGAGGGCTGGCAATGAGCAGTTCTTC. This sequence encodes CAISENGGRAGNEQFF.

This clonotype has only a few counts. The chain links TRBV12-3 or TRBV12-4 to TRBJ2-1, with 9 bases aligning to TRBD2. The junction had 4 bases not matched to a gene; V was cut back by 2 bases and J by 2 bases. CDR3 length equals 16 residues. The DNA of the CDR3 is TGTGCCAGCAGTTTACTACTAGCGGGTGCCTACAATGAGCAGTTCTTC. It encodes CASSLLLAGAYNEQFF.

This clonotype was recorded at least ten times. The chain recombines TRBV6-4 with TRBJ2-7; TRBD2 matches at 12 bases. Germline trimming cut 3 bases from V and 1 base from J; bases unmatched to any gene: 4. The CDR3 runs 16 residues. Germline V gives CDR1 MRHNA, CDR2 SNTAGT. CDR3: CASSELAGGVSYEQYF. The CDR3 nucleotides read TGTGCCAGCAGTGAACTAGCGGGAGGCGTTTCCTACGAGCAGTACTTC.

The V gene is TRBV5-5, the J gene TRBJ1-5; possibly TRBD1 for D (5 bases). The CDR3 spans 15 residues. The ends were cut back, 4 bases at V and 0 bases at J, with 11 bases in the middle. CDR1 is SGHKS and CDR2 is YYEKEE in the germline V gene (reference sequence). In DNA, the CDR3 is TGTGCCAGCAGCAAGCAGGGAGATAGCAATCAGCCCCAGCATTTT. Its translation is CASSKQGDSNQPQHF.

A word on this clonotype: One junction end does not reproduce the germline sequence, and a read error may be involved. The chain is built from TRBV29-1 and TRBJ2-3; 7 bases line up with TRBD2. The CDR3 is 16 residues long. Germline-derived CDR1 and CDR2 are SQVTM and ANQGSEA. CDR3 loop: CSVAIGRETPTDAQYF. The CDR3 coding sequence is TGCAGCGTTGCCATTGGGAGGGAGACCCCCACAGATGCGCAGTATTTT.

The chain has TRBV4-3 and TRBJ2-7, with TRBD2 matching 12 bases. The length of the CDR3 is 15 residues. Germline-derived CDR1 and CDR2 are LGHNA and YSLEER. V gave up 1 base and J gave up 11 bases; unmatched junction bases: 9. The CDR3 nucleotides are TGCGCCAGCAGCCAAGTCCCCCTAGCGGGAGGGCCTGAGTACTTC. This translates into CASSQVPLAGGPEYF.

This clonotype appeared a few times. The V call is TRBV18, the J call TRBJ2-1; tentatively, D is TRBD2 (6 bases). CDR1 and CDR2 (germline): KGHSH, LQKENI. Trimming took 0 bases from V and 6 from J, leaving 15 bases between them. The CDR3 contains 16 residues. The chain's CDR3 is CASSPPAGNGFNEQFF. The CDR3 DNA sequence: TGTGCCAGCTCACCACCGGCGGGGAACGGATTCAATGAGCAGTTCTTC.

This clonotype was seen repeatedly, ten times or more. The chain recombines TRBV7-6 with TRBJ2-1; weak D call: TRBD2 (6 bases). The CDR3 has 14 residues. V was clipped by 1 base and J by 10 bases, with 14 bases between them. The germline V gene has CDR1 SGHVS and CDR2 FNYEAQ. CDR3 sequence: CASSLVRRDSEQFF. In DNA form, the CDR3 reads TGTGCCAGCAGCTTAGTTCGGCGGGACTCGGAGCAGTTCTTC.

This rearrangement joins TRBV20-1 to TRBJ1-1; D perhaps matches TRBD1 (6 bases). The CDR3 has 13 amino acids. Germline values: CDR1 DFQATT, CDR2 SNEGSKA (reference sequence). The germline V and J ends were trimmed by 0 bases and 5 bases, with 10 bases remaining between them. The CDR3 region has the DNA TGCAGTGCTAGAGATACAGGGAAAACTGAAGCTTTCTTT. Its protein is CSARDTGKTEAFF.

This clonotype occurred a few times. CDR3 protein: CASSARKQAAGQGTDTQYF. The CDR3 DNA is TGTGCCAGCTCAGCCCGGAAGCAAGCTGCGGGACAGGGCACAGATACGCAGTATTTT. V and J are TRBV18 and TRBJ2-3; 8 nucleotides agree with TRBD1. After removal of 5 bases from V and 1 base from J, the junction contained 17 bases not matched to a gene. CDR1 and CDR2 (germline): KGHSH, LQKENI. The CDR3 consists of 19 residues.

The chain links TRBV4-3 to TRBJ2-3; tentatively, D is TRBD1 (6 bases). The V gene's germline CDR1 is LGHNA and CDR2 YSLEER. CDR3 length: 16 amino acids. Trimming shortened V by 0 bases and J by 2 bases, and 12 bases separated the two germline ends. The CDR3 DNA follows: TGCGCCAGCAGCCAAGACTGGACAGCTTTCACAGATACGCAGTATTTT. This encodes CASSQDWTAFTDTQYF.

This clonotype was counted many times. CDR3 DNA: TGTGCCACCAGCAGAGGCAGGCAGGGACAGCTTGAAAAACTGTTTTTT. This sequence encodes CATSRGRQGQLEKLFF. J is TRBJ1-4 and V is TRBV15; TRBD1 aligns across 7 bases. CDR3 length: 16 residues. After removal of 1 base from V and 7 bases from J, the junction contained 9 bases not matched to a gene. The germline CDR1 and CDR2 sequences are LNHNV and YYDKDF (reference sequence).

Ten or more counts support this clonotype. V gene TRBV12-3 or TRBV12-4 combines with J gene TRBJ2-7; no reliable D call. The V end lost 3 bases, the J end lost 1 base, and 10 bases lay between the germline ends. The CDR3 consists of 14 residues. The CDR3 bases are TGTGCCAGCAGTTTGAGAAGAGCTTCCTACGAGCAGTACTTC. Its protein is CASSLRRASYEQYF.

This clonotype was observed many times. The chain couples TRBV12-3 or TRBV12-4 to TRBJ2-7, with D possibly matching TRBD2 (5 bases). V was clipped by 3 bases and J by 10 bases, with 19 bases between them. The CDR3 has 14 amino acids. CDR3 DNA sequence: TGTGCCAGCAGTTTTGGCGGGCGAGCAACGCCACAGTACTTC. Encoded protein: CASSFGGRATPQYF.

This clonotype was recorded many times. This chain links TRBV20-1 with TRBJ2-5, with TRBD2 matching 11 bases. CDR1 DFQATT and CDR2 SNEGSKA come from the germline V gene (reference sequence). This CDR3 spans 15 amino acids. Trimming at V came to 2 bases and at J to 5 bases, leaving 7 bases not matched to a gene. The CDR3 loop is CSARLAGGGGETQYF. CDR3 sequence (DNA): TGCAGTGCTAGACTAGCGGGAGGCGGAGGGGAGACCCAGTACTTC.

This clonotype was detected ten times or more. The conserved phenylalanine or tryptophan normally closing the CDR3 is absent here, so this likely arose from a read error. The DNA is omitted, as the CDR3 cannot be located on it reliably, and the CDR3 follows TCRdb's listing. This chain connects TRBV7-2 to TRBJ2-4; the tabulated D call, TRBD1, remains unverified against the DNA. The CDR3 sequence runs 9 residues, both termini included. CDR1 is SGHTA, CDR2 FQGNSA, per germline. The CDR3 is CASSQARDV.

The table lists this clonotype with a few counts. This chain connects TRBV5-1 to TRBJ2-3; TRBD2 is a possible D gene (7 bases). Germline CDR1 and CDR2: SGHRS and YFSETQ. The CDR3 has 15 amino acids. V lost 2 bases to trimming and J lost 2 bases, with 12 bases between them. The CDR3 sequence: CASSLQGGFTDTQYF. The CDR3 DNA reads TGCGCCAGCAGCTTACAGGGAGGGTTCACAGATACGCAGTATTTT. The variable domain in full, completed from reference TRBV5-1 and TRBJ2-3, reads KAGVTQTPRYLIKTRGQQVTLSCSPISGHRSVSWYQQTPGQGLQFLFEYFSETQRNKGNFPGRFSGRQFSNSRSEMNVSTLELGDSALYLCASSLQGGFTDTQYFGPGTRLTVL.

This clonotype was picked up a small number of times. J is TRBJ2-5 and V is TRBV5-1; TRBD1 is a possible D gene (6 bases). This CDR3 is built from 15 residues. Per the germline V gene, CDR1 is SGHRS and CDR2 is YFSETQ. V lost 0 bases, J lost 5 bases, and 14 bases lay in between. The CDR3 coding sequence is TGCGCCAGCAGCTTGGGCGGTCAGGGGTCGGAGACCCAGTACTTC. Its translation is CASSLGGQGSETQYF.

The chain employs TRBV5-1 and TRBJ2-1, with 7 bases matching TRBD1. V was clipped by 0 bases and J by 14 bases; unmatched bases: 5. This CDR3 comprises 12 residues. The germline V gene has CDR1 SGHRS and CDR2 YFSETQ. The CDR3 region has the DNA TGCGCCAGCAGCTTGGGAGGACAGGAGGAGTTCTTC. This gives the protein CASSLGGQEEFF.

This chain joins TRBV7-8 and TRBJ2-3, with D perhaps matching TRBD1 (6 bases). Germline V gives CDR1 SGHVS, CDR2 FQNEAQ. This CDR3 is 14 amino acids long. V was shortened by 5 bases and J by 6 bases, with 15 bases between the two germline ends. The CDR3 nucleotides read TGTGCCAGCAGCGGACAGCCCCTCCGGGATACGCAGTATTTT. Protein sequence: CASSGQPLRDTQYF.